A selection of T cell receptor beta chains follows, all from one sample in a study of circulating CD8 cells and anti-PD-1 response in melanoma. MiXCR was run by TCRdb on the reads, yielding one entry per CDR3 protein. The data show around 390 distinct CDR3 sequences, with 12% seen just once and roughly 42% held by the top ten. The source material was CD8+ T cells from PBMCs, sampled at baseline or after one month of anti-PD-1 therapy (not recorded which). The receptors here all came from a human donor with melanoma. The donor label of this sample is uncertain. Some clones in this sample may be carry-over from other donors' samples. Each CDR3 is given with its conserved first and last residue. The D gene is left open where the match is weak. Clone size, where shown, is once, few, many, or a class for clones that have expanded.

V | D | size | CDR3
TRBV27 | . | medium-sized | CASSLGPHYEQYF
TRBV20-1 | TRBD1 | large | CSARERDRGGYNEQFF
TRBV2 | . | few | CASSATGPAEAFF
TRBV6-2/TRBV6-3 | . | . | CASSSSVTGLNTEAFF
TRBV19 | . | large | CASSIVSGTDEQFF
TRBV9 | TRBD2 | few | CASSASGLAGEIDEQFF
TRBV27 | . | few | CASSLSKSYEQYF
TRBV28 | . | hyperexpanded | CASTPPRGTQYF
TRBV6-6 | . | large | CASSLGALGTGYEQYF
TRBV27 | . | medium-sized | CASSEPGQPQHF
TRBV20-1 | TRBD1 | large | CSATDREYEQYF
TRBV28 | . | large | CASSLFGSGANTGELFF
TRBV6-2/TRBV6-3 | . | . | CASSYSDSSYEQYF